Listed here are 18 T cell receptor beta chains from one sample, sequenced in a study of high-grade serous ovarian cancer treatment subgroups. Data came from immunoSEQ multiplex PCR; TCRdb stores just in-frame clones and leaves some out. The table has 12,000 to 15,000 clones, less than 90% seen once. Tumor samples were obtained before definitive surgery or chemotherapy. The specimen was tumor tissue. Receptor source: a human donor with high-grade serous ovarian cancer.

This CDR3 reads CASHGVGGLSYEQYF. CDR3 DNA sequence: TGTGCCAGCCACGGGGTGGGGGGTCTCTCCTACGAGCAGTACTTC. The rearrangement joins TRBV2 to TRBJ2-7, with D perhaps TRBD2 (6 bases). The CDR3 runs 15 residues. Trimming took 8 bases from V and 0 from J, leaving 17 bases between them. Germline assignment: CDR1 SNHLY and CDR2 FYNNEI. The complete variable domain, with remaining parts taken from reference TRBV2 and TRBJ2-7, reads EPEVTQTPSHQVTQMGQEVILRCVPISNHLYFYWYRQILGQKVEFLVSFYNNEISEKSEIFDDQFSVERPDGSNFTLKIRSTKLEDSAMYFCASHGVGGLSYEQYFGPGTRLTVT.

This clone ranks as medium-sized (0.01 to 0.1%). This chain connects TRBV4-1 to TRBJ2-2, with a weak D call TRBD2 (6 bases). V gave up 1 base and J gave up 7 bases, with 13 bases separating them. CDR3 length: 15 amino acids. Germline V gene sequence: CDR1 MGHRA, CDR2 YSYEKL. The DNA for the CDR3 is TGCGCCAGCAGCCAAGCCGCGGAGGGAAACGGGGAGCTGTTTTTT. This codes for CASSQAAEGNGELFF.

CDR3 protein: CASSTLSTGTTEAFF. CDR3 DNA sequence: TGTGCCAGTAGTACCCTTTCGACAGGGACCACTGAAGCTTTCTTT. The rearrangement links TRBV19 to TRBJ1-1; TRBD1 aligns across 7 bases. V shed 4 bases and J 4 bases; nucleotides not matched to a gene: 9. The CDR3 is 15 residues long. CDR1 and CDR2 (germline): LNHDA, SQIVND (reference sequence).

V is TRBV18 and J is TRBJ2-7; D remains ambiguous. The V and J ends lost 3 bases and 2 bases respectively, with 14 bases between them. Germline V gene sequence: CDR1 KGHSH, CDR2 LQKENI. The CDR3 sequence is 15 residues long. The CDR3 sequence: CASSPRVESAYEQYF. The CDR3 DNA sequence: TGTGCCAGCTCACCCCGAGTCGAGAGCGCCTACGAGCAGTACTTC.

This rearrangement joins TRBV11-3 to TRBJ2-7; possibly TRBD1 for D (6 bases). This CDR3 region has 13 residues. Trimming removed 5 bases at V and 3 bases at J, with 11 bases between. CDR1 and CDR2 (germline): SGHNT, YENEEA. The CDR3 reads CASSEGQFYEQYF. The CDR3 nucleotides read TGTGCCAGCAGCGAAGGACAGTTCTACGAGCAGTACTTC.

V gene TRBV6-5 combines with J gene TRBJ1-2; 10 nucleotides agree with TRBD1. This CDR3 region has 9 residues. Germline V lookup: CDR1 MNHEY, CDR2 SVGAGI. The CDR3: CATGGGYTF. The CDR3 DNA is TGTGCGACAGGGGGCGGCTACACCTTC.

The chain carries TRBV7-9 and TRBJ1-6; TRBD1 matches 7 bases. The CDR3 contains 13 residues. V dropped 1 base and J dropped 9; count of bases not matched to a gene: 0. Germline CDR1 and CDR2: SEHNR and FQNEAQ (reference sequence). Here the CDR3 DNA reads TGTGCCAGCAGCTTAGGGGACAGTTCACCCCTCCACTTT. Amino acid sequence: CASSLGDSSPLHF. The entire variable domain, with the rest obtained from reference TRBV7-9 and TRBJ1-6, is as follows: DTGVSQNPRHKITKRGQNVTFRCDPISEHNRLYWYRQTLGQGPEFLTYFQNEAQLEKSRLLSDRFSAERPKGSFSTLEIQRTEQGDSAMYLCASSLGDSSPLHFGNGTRLTVT.

The chain employs TRBV7-2 and TRBJ2-7; D is unresolved. Per germline, CDR1 SGHTA and CDR2 FQGNSA. V was clipped by 0 bases and J by 0 bases, with 9 bases between them. The CDR3 consists of 15 residues. The CDR3 region has the DNA TGTGCCAGCAGCTTAGCGGGTCCAGTCTCCTACGAGCAGTACTTC. Translation: CASSLAGPVSYEQYF.

V usage is TRBV7-2 and J usage is TRBJ1-1; TRBD1 agrees at 10 bases. Unmatched junction bases numbered 7, after V lost 5 bases and J lost 1 base. This CDR3 comprises 16 residues. The germline V gene has CDR1 SGHTA and CDR2 FQGNSA. The CDR3: CASSPRTGGGNTEAFF. The CDR3 DNA is TGTGCCAGCAGCCCGCGGACAGGGGGAGGGAACACTGAAGCTTTCTTT.

The rearrangement uses TRBV5-1 and TRBJ1-1, with 9 nucleotides matching TRBD1. The CDR3 extends over 14 amino acids. V was clipped by 6 bases and J by 1 base; unmatched bases: 4. In germline, CDR1 is SGHRS, CDR2 YFSETQ. This chain's CDR3 is CASTRTGENTEAFF. CDR3 bases: TGCGCCAGCACCCGGACAGGGGAGAACACTGAAGCTTTCTTT. The full variable domain, completed using reference TRBV5-1 and TRBJ1-1, is KAGVTQTPRYLIKTRGQQVTLSCSPISGHRSVSWYQQTPGQGLQFLFEYFSETQRNKGNFPGRFSGRQFSNSRSEMNVSTLELGDSALYLCASTRTGENTEAFFGQGTRLTVV.

This clone was recorded only once. The CDR3 protein is CASSLVGDEQYF. The CDR3 nucleotides are TGTGCCAGCAGCTTGGTAGGGGACGAGCAGTACTTC. This sequence joins TRBV5-6 and TRBJ2-7, with D maybe TRBD1 (5 bases). The CDR3 spans 12 residues. Trimming shortened V by 0 bases and J by 5 bases, and 6 bases separated the two germline ends. Germline CDR1 SGHDT, CDR2 YYEEEE.

The chain uses TRBV14 and TRBJ1-1; D is perhaps TRBD1 (5 bases). This CDR3 region has 16 residues. V shed 1 base and J shed 1 base, with 13 bases lying between them. CDR1 is SGHDN and CDR2 is FVKESK in the germline V gene. CDR3 DNA: TGTGCCAGCAGCCAAGTCCCAGGGACCCCGAACACTGAAGCTTTCTTT. This gives the protein CASSQVPGTPNTEAFF.

The chain combines TRBV18 with TRBJ2-2; D unclear. V was cut by 1 base and J by 5 bases, with 5 bases left in between. The germline gives CDR1 KGHSH, CDR2 LQKENI. The CDR3 is 13 amino acids. The CDR3 loop reads CASSPLATGELFF. CDR3 DNA: TGTGCCAGCTCACCACTTGCTACCGGGGAGCTGTTTTTT.

The J gene is TRBJ2-3, the V gene TRBV6-1, with 7 bases fitting TRBD2. CDR3 length: 15 residues. Germline V gene lookup returns CDR1 MNHNS and CDR2 SASEGT. The V and J ends lost 3 bases and 4 bases, in that order; junction bases with no gene match: 7. The chain's CDR3 is CASSEGGGRSDTQYF. CDR3 DNA sequence: TGTGCCAGCAGTGAGGGCGGGGGAAGGTCAGATACGCAGTATTTT.

V gene TRBV2 combines with J gene TRBJ1-6, with D uncertain. The germline V and J ends were trimmed by 7 bases and 0 bases, with 10 bases remaining between them. This CDR3 contains 15 residues. The germline gives CDR1 SNHLY, CDR2 FYNNEI. The CDR3 region has the DNA TGTGCCAGCAATAGGGAGAGCTCCTATAATTCACCCCTCCACTTT. Its protein is CASNRESSYNSPLHF.

The chain links TRBV6-4 to TRBJ1-3; D call uncertain. The V end was cut by 8 bases, the J end by 2 bases, with 7 bases between. CDR1 and CDR2 (germline): MRHNA, SNTAGT. The CDR3 is 12 residues long. The CDR3 region is CASDRPGNTIYF. The CDR3 nucleotides read TGTGCCAGCGATCGGCCTGGAAACACCATATATTTT.

The V gene is TRBV18, the J gene TRBJ2-7, with D uncertain. V lost 1 base to trimming and J lost 3 bases, with 7 bases between them. CDR1 KGHSH and CDR2 LQKENI come from the germline V gene. This CDR3 is built from 13 residues. In nucleotides, the CDR3 is TGTGCCAGCTCACCACACCGACACTACGAGCAGTACTTC. Encoded protein: CASSPHRHYEQYF.

The chain has TRBV18 and TRBJ2-7; a weak D match, TRBD1 (5 bases). V dropped 2 bases and J dropped 8 bases, with 16 bases sitting between them. CDR3 length equals 14 residues. The germline CDR1 and CDR2 sequences are KGHSH and LQKENI. The chain's CDR3 is CASSPMTEVTKQYF. In DNA, the CDR3 is TGTGCCAGCTCACCAATGACAGAGGTAACGAAGCAGTACTTC.